The rows below give T cell receptor beta chains drawn from one sample of a study of CD8+ T cells in alopecia areata. Produced via immunoSEQ multiplex PCR; TCRdb's table is partial and in-frame only. The repertoire holds 75,000 to 100,000 clones, with 35% to 50% as singletons. What was sequenced was CD4+ T cells sorted from blood. The receptors stem from a human donor with alopecia areata. Each CDR3 is given with its conserved first and last residue. D genes are given only for firm matches. Some rows mark clone size as missing; the rest say once, few, many or name a class of expanded clone.

15	.	TRBV6-5	.	TRBJ2-7	CASRYTGTRYYEQYF	TGTGCCAGCAGGTACACCGGGACGCGTTACTACGAGCAGTACTTC
13	.	TRBV29-1	TRBD2	TRBJ2-1	CSVEGLADNEQFF	TGCAGCGTTGAAGGACTAGCGGACAATGAGCAGTTCTTC
14	.	TRBV5-1	TRBD2	TRBJ2-1	CASEDGGASNEQFF	TGCGCCAGCGAAGACGGGGGGGCTTCAAATGAGCAGTTCTTC
15	few	TRBV30	TRBD2	TRBJ2-1	CAWSSGVAGVDEQFF	TGTGCCTGGAGCTCGGGGGTAGCGGGAGTCGATGAGCAGTTCTTC
12	.	TRBV5-1	TRBD1	TRBJ2-7	CASSIGTDEQYF	TGCGCCAGCAGCATTGGGACAGACGAGCAGTACTTC
15	.	TRBV11-2	.	TRBJ2-3	CASSLDPDSTDTQYF	TGTGCCAGCAGCTTAGACCCGGACAGCACAGATACGCAGTATTTT
14	.	TRBV25-1	.	TRBJ2-5	CASSEAGGRETQYF	TGTGCCAGCAGTGAAGCAGGCGGACGTGAGACCCAGTACTTC
13	.	TRBV11-2	TRBD1	TRBJ2-7	CASSLDRGHEQYF	TGTGCCAGCAGCTTAGATAGGGGGCACGAGCAGTACTTC
13	.	TRBV25-1	.	TRBJ1-2	CASRTESNYGYTF	TGTGCCAGCAGGACAGAATCTAACTATGGCTACACCTTC
14	.	TRBV30	.	TRBJ1-1	CAWRSPTVATEAFF	TGTGCCTGGAGGTCTCCGACAGTTGCGACTGAAGCTTTCTTT
17	few	TRBV19	TRBD1	TRBJ2-5	CASSHPSGQGARGTQYF	TGTGCCAGTAGTCACCCCTCCGGACAGGGGGCGCGGGGGACCCAGTACTTC
12	.	TRBV2	.	TRBJ2-5	CASSEETETQYF	TGTGCCAGCAGTGAAGAAACAGAGACCCAGTACTTC
13	.	TRBV7-2	.	TRBJ1-1	CASSPTWGTEAFF	TGTGCCAGCAGCCCGACCTGGGGCACTGAAGCTTTCTTT
11	few	TRBV29-1	.	TRBJ2-4	CSVTLLNIQYF	TGCAGCGTTACGCTCCTTAACATTCAGTACTTC
15	few	TRBV29-1	.	TRBJ1-1	CSVEAIVRGRTEAFF	TGCAGCGTTGAAGCAATCGTCCGCGGTAGGACTGAAGCTTTCTTT
15	.	TRBV11-2	.	TRBJ2-4	CASSIASSGTNIQYF	TGTGCCAGCAGCATCGCCTCTAGTGGAACTAACATTCAGTACTTC
14	.	TRBV7-9	.	TRBJ2-5	CASSSSQGVETQYF	TGTGCCAGCAGCTCCTCCCAGGGCGTAGAGACCCAGTACTTC
15	.	TRBV6-5	.	TRBJ2-2	CASSSRQGSTGELFF	TGTGCCAGCAGTTCGCGCCAGGGGAGCACCGGGGAGCTGTTTTTT
12	few	TRBV29-1	.	TRBJ1-2	CSVPFGGYGYTF	TGCAGCGTACCCTTCGGGGGATATGGCTACACCTTC
12	few	TRBV2	TRBD1	TRBJ2-3	CASRTGGDTQYF	TGTGCCAGCAGGACAGGGGGAGATACGCAGTATTTT
13	.	TRBV29-1	.	TRBJ2-6	CSVLWAGANVLTF	TGCAGCGTTCTTTGGGCTGGGGCCAACGTCCTGACTTTC
13	.	TRBV5-1	TRBD2	TRBJ2-7	CASRTSEYYEQYF	TGCGCCAGCAGAACTAGCGAGTACTACGAGCAGTACTTC
11	few	TRBV29-1	.	TRBJ1-2	CSVAGVSSYTF	TGCAGCGTTGCCGGGGTGAGCAGCTACACCTTC
13	.	TRBV30	TRBD1	TRBJ1-1	CAWGRQGGTEAFF	TGTGCCTGGGGCCGACAGGGAGGGACTGAAGCTTTCTTT
12	few	TRBV29-1	.	TRBJ2-1	CSVGSTNNEQFF	TGCAGCGTTGGCTCAACTAACAATGAGCAGTTCTTC
12	.	TRBV30	.	TRBJ2-7	CAWGRGSYEQYF	TGTGCCTGGGGAAGGGGCTCCTACGAGCAGTACTTC
15	few	TRBV2	TRBD2	TRBJ2-1	CASSPLAGAYNEQFF	TGTGCCAGCAGTCCACTAGCGGGGGCCTACAATGAGCAGTTCTTC
15	few	TRBV7-2	.	TRBJ1-5	CASRPSGAGVQPQHF	TGTGCCAGCAGACCAAGCGGGGCAGGGGTTCAGCCCCAGCATTTT
13	.	TRBV5-1	.	TRBJ1-2	CASSLERDYGYTF	TGCGCCAGCAGCTTGGAGCGGGACTATGGCTACACCTTC
16	.	TRBV30	.	TRBJ2-1	CAWSGGGEGSYNEQFF	TGTGCCTGGAGTGGGGGGGGCGAGGGCTCCTACAATGAGCAGTTCTTC
13	few	TRBV29-1	.	TRBJ2-6	CSVGTSGANVLTF	TGCAGCGTTGGGACCTCTGGGGCCAACGTCCTGACTTTC
13	.	TRBV29-1	.	TRBJ2-5	CSVGRGRQETQYF	TGCAGCGTTGGCCGGGGGAGGCAAGAGACCCAGTACTTC
17	.	TRBV11-2	TRBD2	TRBJ2-5	CASSLGPRGGPDWTQYF	TGTGCCAGCAGCTTAGGCCCCCGGGGGGGCCCGGACTGGACCCAGTACTTC
12	many	TRBV11-3	.	TRBJ2-3	CASSLAERTQYF	TGTGCCAGCAGCTTAGCAGAACGTACGCAGTATTTT
15	few	TRBV2	.	TRBJ1-1	CASSDGFGINTEAFF	TGTGCCAGCAGTGACGGCTTTGGGATTAACACTGAAGCTTTCTTT
15	few	TRBV7-9	.	TRBJ2-3	CASSFSTPSTDTQYF	TGTGCCAGCAGCTTTTCAACTCCTAGCACAGATACGCAGTATTTT
15	few	TRBV29-1	.	TRBJ1-2	CSAYTAVRTLGGYTF	TGCAGCGCTTATACAGCAGTCCGGACATTGGGTGGCTACACCTTC
13	.	TRBV29-1	.	TRBJ2-3	CSAETGNTDTQYF	TGCAGCGCCGAGACAGGAAACACAGATACGCAGTATTTT
12	.	TRBV29-1	.	TRBJ2-5	CSVVKGQETQYF	TGCAGCGTTGTAAAGGGTCAAGAGACCCAGTACTTC
13	.	TRBV7-9	.	TRBJ1-1	CASSSGPTNVAFF	TGTGCCAGCAGCTCGGGACCGACGAACGTCGCTTTCTTT
11	.	TRBV20-1	.	TRBJ2-3	CSANGADTQYF	TGCAGTGCTAATGGGGCAGATACGCAGTATTTT
16	.	TRBV7-2	.	TRBJ2-3	CASSLGVDNLLDTQYF	TGTGCCAGCAGCTTAGGGGTAGATAACTTGTTGGATACGCAGTATTTT
13	.	TRBV30	.	TRBJ2-1	CAWKLSSYNEQFF	TGTGCCTGGAAACTTAGCTCCTACAATGAGCAGTTCTTC
13	.	TRBV30	.	TRBJ1-1	CAWSDISNTEAFF	TGTGCCTGGAGTGACATTTCGAACACTGAAGCTTTCTTT
17	few	TRBV5-1	TRBD2	TRBJ2-5	CASSESTSGTPQETQYF	TGCGCCAGCAGTGAGTCCACTAGCGGAACGCCACAAGAGACCCAGTACTTC
12	.	TRBV7-2	.	TRBJ2-7	CASSQLGYEQYF	TGTGCCAGCAGCCAGCTCGGATACGAGCAGTACTTC
12	.	TRBV29-1	TRBD1	TRBJ2-5	CSVDDRVETQYF	TGCAGCGTTGATGACAGGGTCGAGACCCAGTACTTC
13	few	TRBV19	.	TRBJ1-2	CASRLQGDYGYTF	TGTGCCAGTAGACTACAGGGAGACTATGGCTACACCTTC
12	.	TRBV5-1	.	TRBJ2-7	CASSSLFDEQYF	TGCGCCAGCAGTTCCCTCTTCGACGAGCAGTACTTC
14	few	TRBV18	.	TRBJ2-2	CASSRAGNTGELFF	TGTGCCAGCTCCCGCGCAGGGAACACCGGGGAGCTGTTTTTT
14	few	TRBV5-1	TRBD1	TRBJ1-6	CASSVDRLNSPLHF	TGCGCCAGCAGCGTGGACAGGCTAAATTCACCCCTCCACTTT
12	.	TRBV29-1	TRBD1	TRBJ1-2	CSARDRVSGYTF	TGCAGCGCCAGGGACAGGGTTTCTGGCTACACCTTC
15	.	TRBV29-1	TRBD2	TRBJ2-5	CSVQRLAGGGETQYF	TGCAGCGTTCAGAGACTAGCGGGCGGAGGAGAGACCCAGTACTTC
16	few	TRBV4-1	.	TRBJ2-3	CASSQDREGPTDTQYF	TGCGCCAGCAGCCAAGACAGAGAAGGGCCCACAGATACGCAGTATTTT
13	.	TRBV29-1	.	TRBJ2-2	CSVDRAATGELFF	TGCAGCGTTGACAGGGCGGCCACCGGGGAGCTGTTTTTT
13	.	TRBV7-2	.	TRBJ2-7	CASSLAWSYEQYF	TGTGCCAGCAGCTTAGCATGGTCCTACGAGCAGTACTTC
12	.	TRBV7-3	.	TRBJ2-3	CASSLNGKAQYF	TGTGCCAGCAGCTTGAACGGCAAGGCGCAGTATTTT